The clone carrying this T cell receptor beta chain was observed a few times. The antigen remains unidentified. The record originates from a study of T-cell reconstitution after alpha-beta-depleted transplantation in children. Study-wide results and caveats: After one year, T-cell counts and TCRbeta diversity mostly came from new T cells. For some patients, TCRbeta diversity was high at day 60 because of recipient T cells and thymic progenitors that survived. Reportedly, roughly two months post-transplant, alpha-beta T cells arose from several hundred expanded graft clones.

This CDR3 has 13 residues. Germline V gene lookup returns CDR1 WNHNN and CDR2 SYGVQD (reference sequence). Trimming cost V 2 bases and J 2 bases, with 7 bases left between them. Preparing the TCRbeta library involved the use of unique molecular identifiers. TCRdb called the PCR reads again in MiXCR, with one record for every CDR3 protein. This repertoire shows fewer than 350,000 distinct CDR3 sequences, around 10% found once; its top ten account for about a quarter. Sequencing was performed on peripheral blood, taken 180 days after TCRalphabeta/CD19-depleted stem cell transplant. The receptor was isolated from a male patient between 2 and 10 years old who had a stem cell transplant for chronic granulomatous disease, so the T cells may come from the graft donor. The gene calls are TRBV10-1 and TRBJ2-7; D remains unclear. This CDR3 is CASSEGPTYEQYF. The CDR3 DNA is TGCGCCAGCAGTGAGGGGCCTACCTACGAGCAGTACTTC.